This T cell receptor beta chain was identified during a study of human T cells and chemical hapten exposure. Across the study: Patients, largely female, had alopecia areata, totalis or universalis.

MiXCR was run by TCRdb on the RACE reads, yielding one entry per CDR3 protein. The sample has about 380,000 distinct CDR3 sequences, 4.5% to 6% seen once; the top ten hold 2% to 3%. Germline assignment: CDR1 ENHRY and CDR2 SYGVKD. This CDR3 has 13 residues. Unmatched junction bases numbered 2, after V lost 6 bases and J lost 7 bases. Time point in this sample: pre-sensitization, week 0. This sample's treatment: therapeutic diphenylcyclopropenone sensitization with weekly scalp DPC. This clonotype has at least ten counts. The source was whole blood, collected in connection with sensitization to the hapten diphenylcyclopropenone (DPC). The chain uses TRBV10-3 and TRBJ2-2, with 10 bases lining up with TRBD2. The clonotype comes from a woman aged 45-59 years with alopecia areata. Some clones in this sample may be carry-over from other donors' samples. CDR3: CAIRWTSGGELFF. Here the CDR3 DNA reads TGTGCCATCAGATGGACTAGCGGCGGGGAGCTGTTTTTT.